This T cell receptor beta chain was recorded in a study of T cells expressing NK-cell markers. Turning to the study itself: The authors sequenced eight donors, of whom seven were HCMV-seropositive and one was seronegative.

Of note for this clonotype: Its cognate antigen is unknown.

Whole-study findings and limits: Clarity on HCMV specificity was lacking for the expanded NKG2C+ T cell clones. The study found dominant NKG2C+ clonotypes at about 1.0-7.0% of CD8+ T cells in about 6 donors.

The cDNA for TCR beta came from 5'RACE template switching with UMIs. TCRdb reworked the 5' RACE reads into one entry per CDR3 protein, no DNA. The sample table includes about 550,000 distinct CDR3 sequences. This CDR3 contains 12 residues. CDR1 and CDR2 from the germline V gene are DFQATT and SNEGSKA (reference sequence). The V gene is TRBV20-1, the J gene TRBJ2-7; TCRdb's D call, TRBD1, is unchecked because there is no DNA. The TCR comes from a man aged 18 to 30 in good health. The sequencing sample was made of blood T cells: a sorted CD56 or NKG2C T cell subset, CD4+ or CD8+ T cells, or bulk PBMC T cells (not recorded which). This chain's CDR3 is CSANQGSYEQYF.